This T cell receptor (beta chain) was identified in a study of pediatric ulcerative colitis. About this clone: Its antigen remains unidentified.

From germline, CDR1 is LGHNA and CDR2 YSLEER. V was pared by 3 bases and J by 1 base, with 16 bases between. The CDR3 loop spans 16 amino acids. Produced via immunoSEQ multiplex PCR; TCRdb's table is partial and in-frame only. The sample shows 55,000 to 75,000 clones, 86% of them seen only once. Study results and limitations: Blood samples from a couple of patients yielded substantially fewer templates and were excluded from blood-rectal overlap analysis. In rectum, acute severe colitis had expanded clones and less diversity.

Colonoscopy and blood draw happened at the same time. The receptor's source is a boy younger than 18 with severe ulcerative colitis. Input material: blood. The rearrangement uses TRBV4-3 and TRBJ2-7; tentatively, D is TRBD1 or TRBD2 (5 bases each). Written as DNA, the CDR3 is TGCGCCAGCAGCCACTACGGGACGGATACTTCCTACGAGCAGTACTTC. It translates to CASSHYGTDTSYEQYF.